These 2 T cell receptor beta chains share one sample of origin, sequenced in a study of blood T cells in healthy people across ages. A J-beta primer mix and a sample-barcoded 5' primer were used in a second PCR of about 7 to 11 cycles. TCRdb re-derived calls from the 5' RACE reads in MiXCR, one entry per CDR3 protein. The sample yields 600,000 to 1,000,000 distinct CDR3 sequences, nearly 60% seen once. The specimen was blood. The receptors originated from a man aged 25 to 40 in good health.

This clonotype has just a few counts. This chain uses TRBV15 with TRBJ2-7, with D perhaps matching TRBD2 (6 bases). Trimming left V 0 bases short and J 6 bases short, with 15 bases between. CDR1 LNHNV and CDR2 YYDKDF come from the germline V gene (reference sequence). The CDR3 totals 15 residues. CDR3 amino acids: CATSREGLGKTEQYF. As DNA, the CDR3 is TGTGCCACCAGCAGAGAGGGACTCGGAAAAACCGAGCAGTACTTC.

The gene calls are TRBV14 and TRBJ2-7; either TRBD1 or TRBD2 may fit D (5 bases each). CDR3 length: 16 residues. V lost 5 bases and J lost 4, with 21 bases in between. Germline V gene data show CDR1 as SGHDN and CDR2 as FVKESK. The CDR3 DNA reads TGTGCCAGCAGCGTCACCGTTAGGGACGTCTTTTACGAGCAGTACTTC. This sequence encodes CASSVTVRDVFYEQYF.